These T cell receptor beta chains were read from a single sample in a study of shared T cell receptors in the human thymus. Here immunoSEQ multiplex PCR was the method, and the copy in TCRdb shows in-frame clones only, minus some. The sample consists of 600,000 or so clones, around 87% of them appearing once. A further study also used this sample, focusing on human thymus T cells.

Input material: thymocytes. The receptors were sampled from a boy under three years old with a congenital heart defect. Each CDR3 is given with its conserved first and last residue. D genes are given only for firm matches. Size is omitted from some rows. Given values are once, few, many or a class for expanded clones.

clone_size d_call cdr3_length j_call v_call cdr3_nt cdr3_aa
once TRBD2 16 TRBJ2-2 TRBV19 TGTGCCAGTCAGGGACTAGCGGGAGAGGGCGGCGGGGAGCTGTTTTTT CASQGLAGEGGGELFF
. TRBD1 14 TRBJ1-2 TRBV4-3 TGCGCCAGCAGCCAAGGAACAGGGGAATGTGGCTACACCTTC CASSQGTGECGYTF
. TRBD1 18 TRBJ1-6 TRBV15 TGTGCCACCAGCAGAGCCTCGGGACAGGGGTCCTATAATTCACCCCTCCACTTT CATSRASGQGSYNSPLHF
. TRBD1 16 TRBJ2-7 TRBV4-1 TGCGCCAGCAGCCAAAACGGACAGGGCAAAGGATACGAGCAGTACTTC CASSQNGQGKGYEQYF
. . 14 TRBJ1-3 TRBV28 TGTGCCAGCAGCCACTCAGGGCTCGGAAACACCATATATTTT CASSHSGLGNTIYF
. . 15 TRBJ1-4 TRBV2 TGTGCCAGCACCACTATCATTGCAACTAATGAAAAACTGTTTTTT CASTTIIATNEKLFF
. TRBD1 14 TRBJ2-3 TRBV19 TGTGCCAGTAGTGGGACAGCTAGCACAGATACGCAGTATTTT CASSGTASTDTQYF
. . 17 TRBJ1-2 TRBV5-1 TGCGCCAGCAGCCTTGGGGAAGGACAGCCTGGCCGATATGGCTACACCTTC CASSLGEGQPGRYGYTF
. . 12 TRBJ2-7 TRBV4-3 TGCGCCAGCAGCCAAGGAGGCTACGAGCAGTACTTC CASSQGGYEQYF
. TRBD2 20 TRBJ2-3 TRBV5-1 TGCGCCAGCAGCTTTCCCCCGGGACTAGCGGGAGGGCCGGGTCGGGATACGCAGTATTTT CASSFPPGLAGGPGRDTQYF
. TRBD1 15 TRBJ1-5 TRBV28 TGTGCCAGCAGAGACGGACAGGGAAGTAATCAGCCCCAGCATTTT CASRDGQGSNQPQHF
. . 17 TRBJ1-2 TRBV4-3 TGCGCCAGCAGCCAAGTATTTTCGCTCTGGAGGAGCTATGGCTACACCTTC CASSQVFSLWRSYGYTF
. TRBD2 15 TRBJ2-1 TRBV9 TGTGCCAGCAGCCCGAGCGGGAGGGCCTACAATGAGCAGTTCTTC CASSPSGRAYNEQFF
. . 13 TRBJ1-1 TRBV9 TGTGCCAGCAGCGTTGTCCAGGGGACTGAAGCTTTCTTT CASSVVQGTEAFF
. TRBD1 16 TRBJ2-5 TRBV19 TGTGCCAGTAGTCAACACCGGGACAGCTGGCAAGAGACCCAGTACTTC CASSQHRDSWQETQYF
. . 19 TRBJ1-2 TRBV5-1 TGCGCCAGCAGCTTGGTAATGTGGGTCGGGGAAGGTCCGGACTATGGCTACACCTTC CASSLVMWVGEGPDYGYTF
. TRBD1 15 TRBJ2-2 TRBV25-1 TGTGCCAGCAGTGGTACAGGGGAGAACACCGGGGAGCTGTTTTTT CASSGTGENTGELFF
. . 19 TRBJ2-6 TRBV6-4 TGTGCCAGCAGTGATCCAACACAGGGCTCAATCTCTGGGGCCAACGTCCTGACTTTC CASSDPTQGSISGANVLTF
once TRBD2 18 TRBJ2-1 TRBV7-9 TGTGCCAGCAGCTTAGTGATTAGAGTAGCGGGAGGTAGATATGAGCAGTTCTTC CASSLVIRVAGGRYEQFF
. . 19 TRBJ2-5 TRBV29-1 TGCAGCGTTGAAAGGAGGGGAGCGGATCCATGGATAGTCCAAGAGGCCCAGTACTTC CSVERRGADPWIVQEAQYF
. TRBD1 16 TRBJ2-1 TRBV7-2 TGTGCCAGCAGCTTAGCAGGGACAGGGTTCGACAATGAGCAGTTCTTC CASSLAGTGFDNEQFF
. TRBD1 17 TRBJ1-5 TRBV7-6 TGTGCCAGCAGCTTAGCACCGGGACAGAGTAGCAATCAGCCCCAGCATTTT CASSLAPGQSSNQPQHF
. . 16 TRBJ2-1 TRBV28 TGTGCCAGCAGCCCTGGGTGGCAGGGAAAGACCAATGAGCAGTTCTTC CASSPGWQGKTNEQFF
. TRBD2 18 TRBJ2-7 TRBV4-2 TGTGCCAGCAGCCAAGTTAGCGGGGCGCGGGGAGGACAGTACGAGCAGTACTTC CASSQVSGARGGQYEQYF
. . 23 TRBJ2-2 TRBV28 TGTGCCAGCAGTTCCCCCCGTAGCCCAGGGGTCCCTTTCCCGGGGCATAACACCGGGGAGCTGTTTTTT CASSSPRSPGVPFPGHNTGELFF
. . 15 TRBJ2-7 TRBV4-2 TGTGCCAGCAGCACCCAGGGGCAAACAGTATACGAGCAGTACTTC CASSTQGQTVYEQYF
. TRBD1 16 TRBJ1-1 TRBV30 TGTGCCTGGAGTGTTATCGGGACAGGACTGAACACTGAAGCTTTCTTT CAWSVIGTGLNTEAFF
few . 11 TRBJ2-5 TRBV15 TGTGCCACCGAGGGAAAAGAGACCCAGTACTTC CATEGKETQYF
. TRBD2 20 TRBJ2-1 TRBV9 TGTGCCAGCAGCCCGAACACCGGGACTAGCGGGGGGTATTCCTACAATGAGCAGTTCTTC CASSPNTGTSGGYSYNEQFF
. TRBD1 14 TRBJ2-7 TRBV27 TGTGCCAGCAGCCGGGACAGGATAACCTACGAGCAGTACTTC CASSRDRITYEQYF
. . 15 TRBJ2-7 TRBV6-5 TGTGCCAGCAGTGGCCGAGGGCAGGGGATCGACGAGCAGTACTTC CASSGRGQGIDEQYF
. . 14 TRBJ1-1 TRBV5-1 TGCGCCAGCAGCTTGACGGGGGTGGGCACTGAAGCTTTCTTT CASSLTGVGTEAFF
. TRBD2 16 TRBJ2-7 TRBV11-3 TGTGCCAGCAGCCCGCGGGCGGGAGGGATTGGCCACGAGCAGTACTTC CASSPRAGGIGHEQYF
. TRBD1 16 TRBJ1-5 TRBV18 TGTGCCAGCTCACCAATGGACAGGGGAGACAATCAGCCCCAGCATTTT CASSPMDRGDNQPQHF
. . 20 TRBJ2-2 TRBV29-1 TGCAGCGTTGTCTACTCCAGAGCCGACAGTCCTAGGACGAACACCGGGGAGCTGTTTTTT CSVVYSRADSPRTNTGELFF
. . 14 TRBJ1-4 TRBV9 TGTGCCAGCAGCGTAGGAATTATGAGTGAAAAACTGTTTTTT CASSVGIMSEKLFF
. . 15 TRBJ1-1 TRBV6-6 TGTGCCAGCAGTACTCGACAGTCCGGGAGCACTGAAGCTTTCTTT CASSTRQSGSTEAFF
once . 15 TRBJ1-5 TRBV23-1 TGCGCCAGCAGTCCGAACTCGGGACAAAATCAGCCCCAGCATTTT CASSPNSGQNQPQHF
. . 15 TRBJ1-3 TRBV30 TGTGCCTGGCGAACTATACGACCGAGTGGAAACACCATATATTTT CAWRTIRPSGNTIYF
. TRBD2 14 TRBJ2-7 TRBV15 TGTGCCACCAGCAGAGATTCACTAGCGGACGAGCAGTACTTC CATSRDSLADEQYF
. . 16 TRBJ1-4 TRBV6-5 TGTGCCAGCAGTTTAACGACCGGGACAAAGAATGAAAAACTGTTTTTT CASSLTTGTKNEKLFF